What follows are 14 T cell receptor beta chains derived from one specimen sequenced in a study of blood T cell repertoires in COVID-19. Here immunoSEQ multiplex PCR was the method, and the copy in TCRdb shows in-frame clones only, minus some. The profile covers approximately 160,000 clones, with roughly 82% appearing a single time and 6.5% to 9% taken by the ten largest. What was sequenced was peripheral blood. Every receptor here comes from a woman aged 50 to 60 in a cohort sampled during active or convalescent COVID-19.

This clone was counted a few times. The chain has TRBV11-2 and TRBJ1-3; D possibly corresponds to TRBD1 (6 bases). The CDR3 covers 17 residues. V lost 5 bases and J lost 3, with 20 bases in between. Per germline, CDR1 SGHAT and CDR2 FQNNGV. The CDR3 DNA sequence: TGTGCCAGCAGCCCTTACGTGCGGGGGGCGCGTGGAAACACCATATATTTT. Amino acids: CASSPYVRGARGNTIYF.

With regard to this clone: At one boundary the junction diverges from the germline segment, which might be a read error. This sequence joins TRBV6-2 or TRBV6-3 and TRBJ1-2; no clear D. The CDR3 has 15 residues. CDR1 and CDR2 (germline): MNHEY, SVGEGT. CDR3 loop: CASRYWERANYGYTF. DNA for the CDR3: TGTGCCAGCAGGTACTGGGAGAGGGCCAACTATGGCTACACCTTC.

The J gene is TRBJ2-1, the V gene TRBV7-9, with 10 bases lining up with TRBD2. The CDR3 is 15 residues long. Germline lookup yields CDR1 SEHNR and CDR2 FQNEAQ (reference sequence). The ends lost 5 bases at V and 8 bases at J; junction bases unmatched: 9. The CDR3 protein is CASSPRTSGWDEQFF. CDR3 coding DNA: TGTGCCAGCAGCCCCCGGACTAGCGGTTGGGATGAGCAGTTCTTC.

The genes are TRBV9 and TRBJ1-2, with TRBD1 identical over 8 bases. This CDR3 comprises 14 residues. From germline, CDR1 is SGDLS and CDR2 YYNGEE. The V segment lost 4 bases and the J segment 3 bases; nucleotides outside the gene matches: 5. The CDR3: CASSTRDRYYGYTF. CDR3 coding DNA: TGTGCCAGCAGCACCCGGGACAGGTACTATGGCTACACCTTC. The complete variable domain, with remaining parts taken from reference TRBV9 and TRBJ1-2, reads DSGVTQTPKHLITATGQRVTLRCSPRSGDLSVYWYQQSLDQGLQFLIQYYNGEERAKGNILERFSAQQFPDLHSELNLSSLELGDSALYFCASSTRDRYYGYTFGSGTRLTVV.

This clone showed up just a few times. V gene TRBV11-2 combines with J gene TRBJ2-7; D remains unclear. V lost 4 bases and J 0 bases, leaving 7 bases between the germline ends. The CDR3 loop spans 13 amino acids. Germline V gene data show CDR1 as SGHAT and CDR2 as FQNNGV. The CDR3 DNA is TGTGCCAGCAGCTCATGGCCCTCCTACGAGCAGTACTTC. Its translation: CASSSWPSYEQYF.

The chain joins TRBV5-1 to TRBJ2-5; maybe TRBD2 (6 bases). V was trimmed by 0 bases and J by 0 bases, leaving 15 bases between them. This CDR3 comprises 17 residues. CDR1 is SGHRS and CDR2 is YFSETQ in the germline V gene. The CDR3 bases are TGCGCCAGCAGCTTGGTGGGGGGTTTTAGCGACCAAGAGACCCAGTACTTC. The encoded protein is CASSLVGGFSDQETQYF.

The chain joins TRBV5-6 to TRBJ1-2; D is undetermined. The CDR3 has 14 residues. From germline, CDR1 is SGHDT and CDR2 YYEEEE. V was pared by 4 bases and J by 1 base, with 11 bases between. In DNA form, the CDR3 reads TGTGCCAGCAGCCCTGGCTCAGGTAACTATGGCTACACCTTC. Translation: CASSPGSGNYGYTF.

This sequence joins TRBV6-6 and TRBJ2-5; a possible D gene is TRBD2 (7 bases). This CDR3 has 13 amino acids. The germline V gene encodes CDR1 MNHNY and CDR2 SVGAGI (reference sequence). Trimming took off 10 bases at V and 5 bases at J, with 17 bases between the two ends. The CDR3 loop is CATSRGGFETQYF. CDR3 bases: TGTGCCACCTCAAGGGGGGGGTTCGAGACCCAGTACTTC.

This clone was picked up one time. The V gene is TRBV25-1, the J gene TRBJ2-1; D remains unclear. V was shortened by 6 bases and J by 0 bases, with 9 bases between the two germline ends. This CDR3 has 14 amino acids. Per germline, CDR1 MGHDK and CDR2 SYGVNS. CDR3 sequence reads: CASSDTYSYNEQFF. CDR3 coding DNA: TGTGCCAGCAGCGACACGTACTCCTACAATGAGCAGTTCTTC.

The chain recombines TRBV7-2 with TRBJ2-7; 10 bases align to TRBD1. The CDR3 runs 15 residues. The germline CDR1 and CDR2 sequences are SGHTA and FQGNSA. Trimming removed 5 bases from V and 4 bases from J; junction bases left unmatched: 8. The CDR3 DNA is TGTGCCAGCAGCCCGACGGGACAGGGGTTATACGAGCAGTACTTC. Amino acid sequence: CASSPTGQGLYEQYF.

This sequence joins TRBV5-1 and TRBJ2-3; D is ambiguous. There are 14 residues in the CDR3. Trimming removed 0 bases from V and 2 bases from J, with 7 bases in between. CDR1 is SGHRS and CDR2 is YFSETQ in the germline V gene. CDR3 residues: CASSLVPDTDTQYF. Here the CDR3 DNA reads TGCGCCAGCAGCTTGGTACCAGACACAGATACGCAGTATTTT.

This rearrangement joins TRBV2 to TRBJ1-1; D is perhaps TRBD1 (5 bases). The CDR3 totals 13 residues. The V end was cut by 0 bases, the J end by 6 bases, with 8 bases between. Germline V CDR1 and CDR2: SNHLY, FYNNEI. The CDR3 reads CASSEARGAEAFF. The CDR3 DNA reads as TGTGCCAGCAGTGAAGCTCGGGGGGCTGAAGCTTTCTTT.

This clone has more than one count but fewer than ten. The V call is TRBV30, the J call TRBJ2-7, with 12 bases identical to TRBD2. J was trimmed by 4 bases and V by 0 bases; bases with no gene match: 4. Germline loops: CDR1 GTSNPN, CDR2 SVGIG (reference sequence). The CDR3 is 15 residues long. The CDR3 DNA sequence: TGTGCCTGGAGTGTAAAGACTAGCGGGGGATACGAGCAGTACTTC. Protein sequence: CAWSVKTSGGYEQYF.

This clone was seen just once. This chain joins TRBV5-6 and TRBJ2-5; TRBD2 matches at 10 bases. Germline CDR1 is SGHDT and CDR2 is YYEEEE. The CDR3 covers 16 residues. V trimming: 4 bases; J trimming: 5 bases; junction bases outside the gene matches: 11. The CDR3 here is CASSTLAGAAGETQYF. In DNA, the CDR3 is TGTGCCAGCAGCACCCTAGCGGGGGCGGCTGGGGAGACCCAGTACTTC.